This T cell receptor beta chain emerged from a study of human T cells and chemical hapten exposure. Looking at the study overall: Patch testing placed 0.01% DPC on the upper back, with readings at 6 days. Patients, chiefly female, had alopecia areata, totalis or universalis.

Findings and limits, study-wide: It was expanded TCRs that formed significantly more large CDR3 similarity clusters than controls did. PT1 expanded TCR numbers rose with patch test score.

Each CDR3 protein is one row after TCRdb ran MiXCR on the RACE reads. The sample lists about 74,000 distinct CDR3 sequences; approximately 35% were seen once. This clonotype has a handful of counts. Its antigen is unknown. V lost 8 bases, J lost 0 bases, and 14 bases lay in between. The CDR3 has 16 residues. Germline V lookup: CDR1 MNHEY, CDR2 SMNVEV (reference sequence). As to time point: patch test 1, 2 weeks after DPC sensitization. Treatment given: therapeutic diphenylcyclopropenone sensitization with weekly scalp DPC. This receptor was identified in a man between 40 and 49 years old with alopecia areata. Some clones in this sample may be carry-over from other donors' samples. Here the sequenced sample was whole blood, taken in connection with sensitization to the hapten diphenylcyclopropenone (DPC). The chain links TRBV27 to TRBJ2-6; D is perhaps TRBD1 or TRBD2 (6 bases each). CDR3 protein: CASAPGAPSGANVLTF. The CDR3 region has the DNA TGTGCCAGCGCCCCGGGGGCACCCTCTGGGGCCAACGTCCTGACTTTC.